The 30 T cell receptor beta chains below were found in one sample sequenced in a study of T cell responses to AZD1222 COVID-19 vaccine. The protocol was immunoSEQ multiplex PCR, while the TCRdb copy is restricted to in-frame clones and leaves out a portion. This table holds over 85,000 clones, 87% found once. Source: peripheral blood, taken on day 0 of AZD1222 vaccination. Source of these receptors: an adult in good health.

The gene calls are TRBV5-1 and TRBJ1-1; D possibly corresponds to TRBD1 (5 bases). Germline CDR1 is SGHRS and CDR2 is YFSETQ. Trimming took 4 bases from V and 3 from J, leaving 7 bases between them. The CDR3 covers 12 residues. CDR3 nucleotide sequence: TGCGCCAGCAGCCCGGGGGACACTGAAGCTTTCTTT. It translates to CASSPGDTEAFF.

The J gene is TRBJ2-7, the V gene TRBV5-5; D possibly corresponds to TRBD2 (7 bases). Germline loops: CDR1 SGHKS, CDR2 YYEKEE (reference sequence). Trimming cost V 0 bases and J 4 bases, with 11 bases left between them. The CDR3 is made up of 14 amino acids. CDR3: CASSLAGGSYEQYF. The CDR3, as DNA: TGTGCCAGCAGCTTGGCGGGGGGCTCGTACGAGCAGTACTTC.

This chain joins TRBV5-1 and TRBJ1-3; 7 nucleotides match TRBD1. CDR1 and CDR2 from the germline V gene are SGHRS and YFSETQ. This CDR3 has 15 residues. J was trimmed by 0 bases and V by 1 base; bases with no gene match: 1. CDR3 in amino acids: CASSLRQGSGNTIYF. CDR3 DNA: TGCGCCAGCAGCTTGAGACAGGGCTCTGGAAACACCATATATTTT.

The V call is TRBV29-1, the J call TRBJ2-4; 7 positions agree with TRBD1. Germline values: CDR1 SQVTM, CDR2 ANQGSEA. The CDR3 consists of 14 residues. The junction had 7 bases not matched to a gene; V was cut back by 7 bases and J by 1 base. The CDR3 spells CSAEGAVAKNIQYF. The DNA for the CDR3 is TGCAGCGCCGAGGGGGCGGTCGCCAAAAACATTCAGTACTTC.

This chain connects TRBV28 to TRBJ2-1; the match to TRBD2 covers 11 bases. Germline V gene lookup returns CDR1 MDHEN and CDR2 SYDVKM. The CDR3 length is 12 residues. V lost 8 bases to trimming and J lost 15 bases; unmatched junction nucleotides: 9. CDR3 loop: CASEDSGRARFF. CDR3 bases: TGTGCCAGCGAAGATAGCGGGAGGGCCCGGTTCTTC.

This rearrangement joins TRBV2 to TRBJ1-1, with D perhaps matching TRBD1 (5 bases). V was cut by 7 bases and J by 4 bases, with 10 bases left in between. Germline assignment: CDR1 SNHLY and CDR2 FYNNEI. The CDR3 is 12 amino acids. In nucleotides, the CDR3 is TGTGCCAGCACCCCAGGGAGCACTGAAGCTTTCTTT. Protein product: CASTPGSTEAFF. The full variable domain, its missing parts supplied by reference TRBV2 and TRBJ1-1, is EPEVTQTPSHQVTQMGQEVILRCVPISNHLYFYWYRQILGQKVEFLVSFYNNEISEKSEIFDDQFSVERPDGSNFTLKIRSTKLEDSAMYFCASTPGSTEAFFGQGTRLTVV.

For the CDR3, the DNA is TGTGCCACCAGTGACAGCGGACAGGGACATCAGCCCCAGCATTTT. This codes for CATSDSGQGHQPQHF. The chain links TRBV24-1 to TRBJ1-5; 8 bases map to TRBD1. The trim removed 4 bases at V and 5 bases at J, leaving 6 bases unmatched. This CDR3 comprises 15 residues. The germline CDR1 and CDR2 sequences are KGHDR and SFDVKD.

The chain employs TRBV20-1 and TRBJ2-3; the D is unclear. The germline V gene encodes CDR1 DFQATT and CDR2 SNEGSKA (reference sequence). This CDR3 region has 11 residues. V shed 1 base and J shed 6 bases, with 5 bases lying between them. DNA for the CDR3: TGCAGTGCTAGAGTAGGGGATACGCAGTATTTT. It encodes CSARVGDTQYF.

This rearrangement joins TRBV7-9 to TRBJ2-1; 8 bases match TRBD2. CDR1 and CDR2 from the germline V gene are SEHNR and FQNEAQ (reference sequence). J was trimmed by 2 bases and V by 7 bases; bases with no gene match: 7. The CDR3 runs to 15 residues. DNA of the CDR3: TGTGCCAGCACACCTCCGGGGGGGGCCTACAATGAGCAGTTCTTC. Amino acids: CASTPPGGAYNEQFF.

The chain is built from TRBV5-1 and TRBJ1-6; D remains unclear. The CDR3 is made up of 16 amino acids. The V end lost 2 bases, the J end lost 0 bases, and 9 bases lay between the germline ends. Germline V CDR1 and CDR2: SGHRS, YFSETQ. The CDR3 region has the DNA TGCGCCAGCAGCTTCGGATACTTCTCCTATAATTCACCCCTCCACTTT. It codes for CASSFGYFSYNSPLHF.

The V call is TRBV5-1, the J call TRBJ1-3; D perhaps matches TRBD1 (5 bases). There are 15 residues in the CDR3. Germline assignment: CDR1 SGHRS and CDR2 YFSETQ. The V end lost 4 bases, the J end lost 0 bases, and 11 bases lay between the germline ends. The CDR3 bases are TGCGCCAGCAGCGTCCAGGGAATCTCTGGAAACACCATATATTTT. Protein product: CASSVQGISGNTIYF.

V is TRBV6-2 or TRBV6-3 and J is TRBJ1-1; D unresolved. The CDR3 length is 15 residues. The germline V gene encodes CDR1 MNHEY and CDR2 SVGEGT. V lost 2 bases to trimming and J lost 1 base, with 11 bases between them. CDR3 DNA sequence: TGTGCCAGCAGTTACGGACGGATCCAGAACACTGAAGCTTTCTTT. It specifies CASSYGRIQNTEAFF.

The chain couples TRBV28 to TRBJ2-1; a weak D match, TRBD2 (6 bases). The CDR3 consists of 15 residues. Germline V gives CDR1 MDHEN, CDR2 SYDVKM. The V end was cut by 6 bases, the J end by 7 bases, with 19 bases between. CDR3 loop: CASSLPGSGRNEQFF. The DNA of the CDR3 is TGTGCCAGCAGCCTCCCGGGATCCGGGAGAAATGAGCAGTTCTTC.

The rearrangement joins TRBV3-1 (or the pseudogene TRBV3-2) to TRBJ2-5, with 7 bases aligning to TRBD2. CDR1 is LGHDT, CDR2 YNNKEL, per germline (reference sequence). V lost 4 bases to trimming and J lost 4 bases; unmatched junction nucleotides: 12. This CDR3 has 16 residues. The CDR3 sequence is CASSRPTGGGGETQYF. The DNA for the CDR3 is TGTGCCAGCAGCCGCCCCACGGGCGGGGGAGGAGAGACCCAGTACTTC.

DNA of the CDR3: TGTGCCAGCAAGCTCCAGGGGCATAGCAATCAGCCCCAGCATTTT. Encoded protein: CASKLQGHSNQPQHF. The chain carries TRBV2 and TRBJ1-5; tentatively, D is TRBD1 (6 bases). The CDR3 runs to 15 residues. CDR1 and CDR2 from the germline V gene are SNHLY and FYNNEI. The V end lost 7 bases, the J end lost 0 bases, and 13 bases lay between the germline ends. Using reference TRBV2 and TRBJ1-5 for the parts outside the CDR3, the full variable domain is EPEVTQTPSHQVTQMGQEVILRCVPISNHLYFYWYRQILGQKVEFLVSFYNNEISEKSEIFDDQFSVERPDGSNFTLKIRSTKLEDSAMYFCASKLQGHSNQPQHFGDGTRLSIL.

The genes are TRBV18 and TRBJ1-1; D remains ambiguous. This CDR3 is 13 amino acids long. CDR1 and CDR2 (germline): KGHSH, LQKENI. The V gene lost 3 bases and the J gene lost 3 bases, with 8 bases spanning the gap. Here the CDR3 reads CASSPRGDTEAFF. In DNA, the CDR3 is TGTGCCAGCTCACCGCGAGGTGACACTGAAGCTTTCTTT.

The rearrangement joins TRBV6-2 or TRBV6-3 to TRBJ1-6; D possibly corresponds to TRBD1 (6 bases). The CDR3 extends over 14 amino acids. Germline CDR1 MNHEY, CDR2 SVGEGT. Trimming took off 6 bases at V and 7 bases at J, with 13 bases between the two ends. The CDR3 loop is CASSLIQGNSPLHF. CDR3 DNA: TGTGCCAGCAGCCTGATACAGGGAAATTCACCCCTCCACTTT.

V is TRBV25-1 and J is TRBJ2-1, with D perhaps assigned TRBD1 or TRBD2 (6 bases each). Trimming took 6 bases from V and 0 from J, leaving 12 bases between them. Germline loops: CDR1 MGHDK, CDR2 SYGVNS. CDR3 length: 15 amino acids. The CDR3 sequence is CASSEGGGSYNEQFF. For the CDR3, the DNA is TGTGCCAGCAGCGAAGGAGGGGGCTCCTACAATGAGCAGTTCTTC.

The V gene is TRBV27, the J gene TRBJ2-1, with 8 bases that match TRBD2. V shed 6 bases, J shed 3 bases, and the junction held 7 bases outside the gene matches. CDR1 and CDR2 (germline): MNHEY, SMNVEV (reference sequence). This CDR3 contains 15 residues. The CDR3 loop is CASRPTSGSYNEQFF. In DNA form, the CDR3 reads TGTGCCAGCAGACCTACTAGCGGCAGCTACAATGAGCAGTTCTTC.

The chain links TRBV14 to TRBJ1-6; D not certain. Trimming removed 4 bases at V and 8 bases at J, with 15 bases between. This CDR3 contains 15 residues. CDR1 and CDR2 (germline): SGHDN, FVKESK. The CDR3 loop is CASSLTRGVDSPLHF. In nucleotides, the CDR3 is TGTGCCAGCAGCCTTACGCGGGGAGTGGATTCACCCCTCCACTTT.

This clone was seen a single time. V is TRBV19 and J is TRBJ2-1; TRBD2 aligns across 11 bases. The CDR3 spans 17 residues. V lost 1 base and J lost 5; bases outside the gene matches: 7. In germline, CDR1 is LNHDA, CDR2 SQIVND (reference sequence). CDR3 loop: CASSIAASGGPNNEQFF. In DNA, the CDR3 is TGTGCCAGTAGTATAGCGGCTAGCGGGGGGCCCAACAATGAGCAGTTCTTC.

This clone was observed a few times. The CDR3 bases are TGTGCCTGGAGTGTAATCGGGACGGGTAACGAGCAGTACTTC. It codes for CAWSVIGTGNEQYF. The chain carries TRBV30 and TRBJ2-7, with D perhaps given as TRBD1 or TRBD2 (5 bases each). There are 14 residues in the CDR3. Germline CDR1 reads GTSNPN; CDR2 reads SVGIG (reference sequence). The V end lost 0 bases, the J end lost 5 bases, and 14 bases lay between the germline ends.

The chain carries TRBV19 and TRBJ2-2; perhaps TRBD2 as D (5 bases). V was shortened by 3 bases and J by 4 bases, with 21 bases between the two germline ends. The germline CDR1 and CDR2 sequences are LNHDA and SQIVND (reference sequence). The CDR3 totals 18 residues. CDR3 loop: CASSIVSSVGGTTGELFF. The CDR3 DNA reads TGTGCCAGTAGTATTGTTAGCAGTGTAGGAGGTACCACCGGGGAGCTGTTTTTT.

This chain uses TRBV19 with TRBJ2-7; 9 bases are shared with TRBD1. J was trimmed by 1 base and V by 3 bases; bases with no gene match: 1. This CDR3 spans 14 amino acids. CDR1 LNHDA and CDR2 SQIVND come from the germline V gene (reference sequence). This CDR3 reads CASSMGTGSYEQYF. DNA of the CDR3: TGTGCCAGTAGTATGGGGACAGGGTCCTACGAGCAGTACTTC.

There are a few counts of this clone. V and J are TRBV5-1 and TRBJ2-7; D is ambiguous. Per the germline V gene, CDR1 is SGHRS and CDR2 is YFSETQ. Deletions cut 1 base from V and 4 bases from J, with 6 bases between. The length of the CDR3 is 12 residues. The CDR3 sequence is CASSLWGYEQYF. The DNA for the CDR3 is TGCGCCAGCAGCTTGTGGGGTTACGAGCAGTACTTC.

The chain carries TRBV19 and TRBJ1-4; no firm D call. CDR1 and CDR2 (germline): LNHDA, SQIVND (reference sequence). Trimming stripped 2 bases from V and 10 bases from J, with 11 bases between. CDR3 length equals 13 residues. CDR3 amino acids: CASSIPGTRKLFF. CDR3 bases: TGTGCCAGTAGTATACCGGGCACGCGAAAACTGTTTTTT.

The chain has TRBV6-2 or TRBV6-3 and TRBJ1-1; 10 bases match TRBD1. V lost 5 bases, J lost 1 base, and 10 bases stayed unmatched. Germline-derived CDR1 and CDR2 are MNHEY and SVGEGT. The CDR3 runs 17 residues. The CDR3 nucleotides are TGTGCCAGCAGTCGCCCGGGACAGGGGTTACCGAACACTGAAGCTTTCTTT. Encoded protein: CASSRPGQGLPNTEAFF.

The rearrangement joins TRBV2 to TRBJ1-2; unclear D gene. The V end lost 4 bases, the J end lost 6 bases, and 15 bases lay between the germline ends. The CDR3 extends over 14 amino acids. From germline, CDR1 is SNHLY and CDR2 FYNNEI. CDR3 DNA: TGTGCCAGCAGTGTTATGGGCCGCAGTCATGGCTACACCTTC. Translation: CASSVMGRSHGYTF.

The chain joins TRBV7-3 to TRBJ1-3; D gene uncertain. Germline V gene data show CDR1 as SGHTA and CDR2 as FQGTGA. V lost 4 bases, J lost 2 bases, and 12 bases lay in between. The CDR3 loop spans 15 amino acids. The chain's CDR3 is CASSSGRAAGNTIYF. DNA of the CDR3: TGTGCCAGCAGCTCCGGCCGGGCGGCTGGAAACACCATATATTTT.

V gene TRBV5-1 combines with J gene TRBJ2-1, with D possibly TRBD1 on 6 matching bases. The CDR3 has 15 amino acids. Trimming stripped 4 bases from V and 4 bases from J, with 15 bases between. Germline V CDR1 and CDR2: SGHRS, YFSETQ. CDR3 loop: CASSPDRNSYNEQFF. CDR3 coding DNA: TGCGCCAGCAGCCCCGACAGGAACTCATACAATGAGCAGTTCTTC. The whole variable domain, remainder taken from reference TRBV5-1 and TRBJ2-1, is KAGVTQTPRYLIKTRGQQVTLSCSPISGHRSVSWYQQTPGQGLQFLFEYFSETQRNKGNFPGRFSGRQFSNSRSEMNVSTLELGDSALYLCASSPDRNSYNEQFFGPGTRLTVL.